This T cell receptor (beta chain) was obtained from a study of OX40 agonist ivuxolimab in advanced cancers. V shed 7 bases and J shed 3 bases, with 10 bases lying between them. The CDR3 runs 13 residues. The germline CDR1 and CDR2 sequences are SNHLY and FYNNEI. The sample holds a few counts of this clone. Clones were sequenced by immunoSEQ multiplex PCR, and TCRdb holds only the in-frame ones, with some missing. The data contain approximately 100,000 clones, approximately 90% of them singletons. Exclusion of a patient followed from autoimmune disease history or systemic immunosuppression. This receptor was obtained from an adult with an advanced solid tumor such as melanoma, head and neck, liver or kidney cancer. This chain connects TRBV2 to TRBJ1-5; no clear D gene. The specimen comprised CD4+ or CD8+ T cells sorted from blood, sampled in a trial of the OX40 agonist ivuxolimab. The CDR3 here is CASTGDFNQPQHF. CDR3 in DNA: TGTGCCAGCACCGGGGATTTCAATCAGCCCCAGCATTTT. The whole variable domain, filled in from reference TRBV2 and TRBJ1-5, reads EPEVTQTPSHQVTQMGQEVILRCVPISNHLYFYWYRQILGQKVEFLVSFYNNEISEKSEIFDDQFSVERPDGSNFTLKIRSTKLEDSAMYFCASTGDFNQPQHFGDGTRLSIL.